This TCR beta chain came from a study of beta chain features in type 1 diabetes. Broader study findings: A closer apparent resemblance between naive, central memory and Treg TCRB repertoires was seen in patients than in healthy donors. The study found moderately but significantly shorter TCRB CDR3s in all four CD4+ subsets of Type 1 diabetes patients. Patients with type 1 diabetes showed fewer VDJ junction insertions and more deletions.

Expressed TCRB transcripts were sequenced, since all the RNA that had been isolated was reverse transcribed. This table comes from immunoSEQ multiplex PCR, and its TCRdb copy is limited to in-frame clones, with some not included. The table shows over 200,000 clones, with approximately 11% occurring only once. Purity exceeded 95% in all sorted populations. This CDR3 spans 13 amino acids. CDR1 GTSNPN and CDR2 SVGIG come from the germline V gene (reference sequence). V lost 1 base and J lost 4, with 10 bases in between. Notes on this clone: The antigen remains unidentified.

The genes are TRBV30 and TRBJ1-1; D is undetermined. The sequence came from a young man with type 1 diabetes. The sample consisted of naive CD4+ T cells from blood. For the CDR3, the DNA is TGTGCCTGGAGTGGGCTCCCTGGCACTGAAGCTTTCTTT. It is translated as CAWSGLPGTEAFF.